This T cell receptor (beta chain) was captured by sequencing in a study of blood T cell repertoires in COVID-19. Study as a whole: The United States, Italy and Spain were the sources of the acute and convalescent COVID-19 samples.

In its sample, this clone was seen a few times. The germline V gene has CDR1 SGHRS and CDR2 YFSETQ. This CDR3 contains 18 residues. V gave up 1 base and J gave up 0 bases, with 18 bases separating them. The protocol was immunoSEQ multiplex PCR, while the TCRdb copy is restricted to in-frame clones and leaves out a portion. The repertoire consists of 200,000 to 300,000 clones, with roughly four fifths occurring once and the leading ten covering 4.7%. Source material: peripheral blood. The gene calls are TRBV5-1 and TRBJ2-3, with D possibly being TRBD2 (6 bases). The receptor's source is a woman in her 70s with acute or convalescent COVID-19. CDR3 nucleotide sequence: TGCGCCAGCAGCTTGAAAATCGGGGACTCATTCAGCACAGATACGCAGTATTTT. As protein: CASSLKIGDSFSTDTQYF.